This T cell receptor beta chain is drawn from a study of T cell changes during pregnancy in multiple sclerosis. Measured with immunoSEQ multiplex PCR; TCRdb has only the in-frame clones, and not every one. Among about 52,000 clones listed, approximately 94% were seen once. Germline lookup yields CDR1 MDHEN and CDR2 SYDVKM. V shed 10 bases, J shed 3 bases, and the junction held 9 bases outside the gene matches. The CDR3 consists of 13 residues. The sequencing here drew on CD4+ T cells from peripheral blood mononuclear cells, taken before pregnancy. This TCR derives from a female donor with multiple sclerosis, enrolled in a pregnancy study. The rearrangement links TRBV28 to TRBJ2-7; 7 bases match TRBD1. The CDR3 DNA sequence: TGTGCCATCACGGGACAGCGCCTCTACGAGCAGTACTTC. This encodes CAITGQRLYEQYF.